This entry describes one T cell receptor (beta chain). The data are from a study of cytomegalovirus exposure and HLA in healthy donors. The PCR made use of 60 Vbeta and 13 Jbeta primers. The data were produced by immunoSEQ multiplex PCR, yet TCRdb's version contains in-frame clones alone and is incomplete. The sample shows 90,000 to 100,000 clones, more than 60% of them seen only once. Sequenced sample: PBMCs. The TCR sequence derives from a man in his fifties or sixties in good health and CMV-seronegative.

The CDR3 here is CASSFPGQGDYDTEAFF. The CDR3, as DNA: TGTGCCAGCAGCTTCCCTGGACAGGGGGATTATGACACTGAAGCTTTCTTT. The gene calls are TRBV5-4 and TRBJ1-1, with TRBD1 matching 10 bases. The junction had 10 bases not matched to a gene; V was cut back by 2 bases and J by 3 bases. The germline V gene encodes CDR1 SGHNT and CDR2 YYREEE (reference sequence). The CDR3 has 17 amino acids.